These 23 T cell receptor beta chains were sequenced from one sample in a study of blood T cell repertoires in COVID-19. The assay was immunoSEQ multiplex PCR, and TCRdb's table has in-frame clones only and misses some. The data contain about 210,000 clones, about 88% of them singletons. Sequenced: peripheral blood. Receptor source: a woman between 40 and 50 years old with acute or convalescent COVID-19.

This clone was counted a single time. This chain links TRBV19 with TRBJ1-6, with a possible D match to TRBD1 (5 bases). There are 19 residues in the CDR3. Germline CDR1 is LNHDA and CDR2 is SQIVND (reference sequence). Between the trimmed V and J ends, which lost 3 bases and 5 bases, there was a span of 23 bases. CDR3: CASSILGGREGLDNSPLHF. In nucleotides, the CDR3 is TGTGCCAGTAGTATTTTGGGGGGTAGGGAGGGTTTGGATAATTCACCCCTCCACTTT.

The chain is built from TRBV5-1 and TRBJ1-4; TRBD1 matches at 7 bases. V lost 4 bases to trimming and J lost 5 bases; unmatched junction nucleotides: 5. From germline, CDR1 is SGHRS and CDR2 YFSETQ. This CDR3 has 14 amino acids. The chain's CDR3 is CASSQGTVNEKLFF. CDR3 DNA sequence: TGCGCCAGCAGCCAAGGGACAGTGAATGAAAAACTGTTTTTT.

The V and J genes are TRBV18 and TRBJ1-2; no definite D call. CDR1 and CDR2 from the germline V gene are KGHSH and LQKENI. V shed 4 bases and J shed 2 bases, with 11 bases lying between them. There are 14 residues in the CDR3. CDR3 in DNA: TGTGCCAGCTCACACCCGGGAGTCAACTATGGCTACACCTTC. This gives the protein CASSHPGVNYGYTF.

The CDR3 here is CAWSLGTGASPLHF. The DNA for the CDR3 is TGTGCCTGGAGTCTAGGGACAGGGGCTTCACCCCTCCACTTT. V gene TRBV30 combines with J gene TRBJ1-6; 10 bases line up with TRBD1. After removal of 2 bases from V and 9 bases from J, the junction contained 4 bases not matched to a gene. Looked up from germline, CDR1 is GTSNPN and CDR2 is SVGIG (reference sequence). This CDR3 has 14 amino acids. The full variable domain, completed using reference TRBV30 and TRBJ1-6, is SQTIHQWPATLVQPVGSPLSLECTVEGTSNPNLYWYRQAAGRGLQLLFYSVGIGQISSEVPQNLSASRPQDRQFILSSKKLLLSDSGFYLCAWSLGTGASPLHFGNGTRLTVT.

The CDR3 reads CASSQATGRTGELFF. DNA of the CDR3: TGCGCCAGCAGCCAAGCGACAGGGAGGACCGGGGAGCTGTTTTTT. The J gene is TRBJ2-2, the V gene TRBV4-1; D may be TRBD1 (7 bases). Germline V lookup: CDR1 MGHRA, CDR2 YSYEKL. The length of the CDR3 is 15 residues. Trimming pared 1 base from V and 5 bases from J, leaving 11 bases between.

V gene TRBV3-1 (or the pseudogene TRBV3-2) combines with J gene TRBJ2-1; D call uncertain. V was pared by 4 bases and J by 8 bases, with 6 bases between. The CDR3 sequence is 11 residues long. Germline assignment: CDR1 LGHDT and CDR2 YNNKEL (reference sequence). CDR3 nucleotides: TGTGCCAGCAGCCTGGGCCATGAGCAGTTCTTC. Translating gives CASSLGHEQFF.

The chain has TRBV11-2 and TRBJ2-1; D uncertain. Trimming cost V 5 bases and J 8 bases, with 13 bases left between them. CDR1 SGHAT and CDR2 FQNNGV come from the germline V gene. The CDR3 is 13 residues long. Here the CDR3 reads CASSLNSQYEQFF. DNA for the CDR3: TGTGCCAGCAGCCTTAACTCCCAATATGAGCAGTTCTTC.

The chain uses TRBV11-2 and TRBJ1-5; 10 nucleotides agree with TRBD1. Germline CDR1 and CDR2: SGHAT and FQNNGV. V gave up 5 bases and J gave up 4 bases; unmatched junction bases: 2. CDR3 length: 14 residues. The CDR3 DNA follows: TGTGCCAGCAGCAGGACAGGGGGGAATCAGCCCCAGCATTTT. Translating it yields CASSRTGGNQPQHF.

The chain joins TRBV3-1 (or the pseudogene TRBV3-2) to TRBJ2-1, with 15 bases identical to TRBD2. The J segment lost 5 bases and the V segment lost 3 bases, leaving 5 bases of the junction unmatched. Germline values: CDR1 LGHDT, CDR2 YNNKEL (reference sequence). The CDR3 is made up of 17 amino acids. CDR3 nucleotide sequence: TGTGCCAGCAGCCACGGACTAGCGGGGGGGCTGGACAATGAGCAGTTCTTC. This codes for CASSHGLAGGLDNEQFF.

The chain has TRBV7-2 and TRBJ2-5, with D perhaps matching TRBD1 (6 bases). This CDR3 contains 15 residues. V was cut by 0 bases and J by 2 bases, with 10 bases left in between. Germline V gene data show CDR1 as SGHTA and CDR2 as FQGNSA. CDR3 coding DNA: TGTGCCAGCAGCTTAGCAGGACAGTCACAAGAGACCCAGTACTTC. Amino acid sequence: CASSLAGQSQETQYF.

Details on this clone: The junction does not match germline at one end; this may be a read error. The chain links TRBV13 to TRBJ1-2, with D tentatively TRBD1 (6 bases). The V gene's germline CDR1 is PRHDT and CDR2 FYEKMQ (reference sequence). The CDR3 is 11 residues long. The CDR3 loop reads CASSIGDSYTF. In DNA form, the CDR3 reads TGTGCCAGCAGCATAGGGGACAGCTACACCTTC.

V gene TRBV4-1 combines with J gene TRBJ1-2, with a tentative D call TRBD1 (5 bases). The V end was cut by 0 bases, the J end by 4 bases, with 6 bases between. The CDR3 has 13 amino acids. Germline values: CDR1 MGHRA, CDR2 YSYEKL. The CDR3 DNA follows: TGCGCCAGCAGCCAAGAGACAGTCTATGGCTACACCTTC. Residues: CASSQETVYGYTF.

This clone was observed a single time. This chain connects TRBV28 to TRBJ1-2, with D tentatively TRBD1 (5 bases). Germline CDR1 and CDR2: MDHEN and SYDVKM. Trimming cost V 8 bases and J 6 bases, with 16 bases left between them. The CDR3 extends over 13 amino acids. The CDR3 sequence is CASFKRGRNGYTF. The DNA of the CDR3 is TGTGCCAGCTTCAAACGGGGGAGGAATGGCTACACCTTC.

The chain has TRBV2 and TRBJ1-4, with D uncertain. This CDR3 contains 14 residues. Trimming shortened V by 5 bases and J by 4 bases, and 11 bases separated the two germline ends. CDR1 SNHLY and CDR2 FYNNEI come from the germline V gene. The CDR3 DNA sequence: TGTGCCAGCAGTCGGAGAATGCTTAATGAAAAACTGTTTTTT. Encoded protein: CASSRRMLNEKLFF.

The CDR3 sequence: CASSRSGTEAFF. CDR3 coding DNA: TGCGCCAGCAGTCGCAGCGGGACTGAAGCTTTCTTT. This chain uses TRBV5-1 with TRBJ1-1, with D unresolved. The V end lost 5 bases, the J end lost 5 bases, and 10 bases lay between the germline ends. Germline loops: CDR1 SGHRS, CDR2 YFSETQ. The CDR3 is made up of 12 amino acids.

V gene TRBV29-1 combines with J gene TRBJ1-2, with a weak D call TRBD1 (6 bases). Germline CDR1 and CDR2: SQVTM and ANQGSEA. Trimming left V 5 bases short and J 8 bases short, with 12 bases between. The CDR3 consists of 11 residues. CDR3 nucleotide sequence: TGCAGCGTTTTAGGGGGAGCGGGCTACACCTTC. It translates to CSVLGGAGYTF.

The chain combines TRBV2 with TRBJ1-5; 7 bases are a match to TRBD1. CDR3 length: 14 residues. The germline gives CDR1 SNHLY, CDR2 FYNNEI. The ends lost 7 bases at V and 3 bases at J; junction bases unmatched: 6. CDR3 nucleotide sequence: TGTGCCAGCAACCGGGACAGCTACAATCAGCCCCAGCATTTT. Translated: CASNRDSYNQPQHF. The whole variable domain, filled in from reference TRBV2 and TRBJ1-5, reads EPEVTQTPSHQVTQMGQEVILRCVPISNHLYFYWYRQILGQKVEFLVSFYNNEISEKSEIFDDQFSVERPDGSNFTLKIRSTKLEDSAMYFCASNRDSYNQPQHFGDGTRLSIL.

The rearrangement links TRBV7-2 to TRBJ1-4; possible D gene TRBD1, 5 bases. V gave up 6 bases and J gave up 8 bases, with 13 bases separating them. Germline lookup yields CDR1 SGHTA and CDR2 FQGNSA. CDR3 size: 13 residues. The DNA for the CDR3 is TGTGCCAGCAGGAGACAGTCAGTAGAAAAACTGTTTTTT. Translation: CASRRQSVEKLFF.

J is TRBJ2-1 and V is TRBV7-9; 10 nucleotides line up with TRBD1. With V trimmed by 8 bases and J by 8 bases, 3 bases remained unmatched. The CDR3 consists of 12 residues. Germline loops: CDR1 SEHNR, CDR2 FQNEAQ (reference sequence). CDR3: CASLTGGDEQFF. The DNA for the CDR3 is TGTGCCAGCCTGACAGGGGGCGATGAGCAGTTCTTC.

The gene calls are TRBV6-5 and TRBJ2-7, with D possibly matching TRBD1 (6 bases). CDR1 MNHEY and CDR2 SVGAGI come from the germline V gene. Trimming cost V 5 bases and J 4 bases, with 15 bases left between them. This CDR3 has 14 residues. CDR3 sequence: CASSRDRRYYEQYV. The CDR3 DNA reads TGTGCCAGCAGTCGCGACAGGCGCTATTACGAGCAGTACGTC.

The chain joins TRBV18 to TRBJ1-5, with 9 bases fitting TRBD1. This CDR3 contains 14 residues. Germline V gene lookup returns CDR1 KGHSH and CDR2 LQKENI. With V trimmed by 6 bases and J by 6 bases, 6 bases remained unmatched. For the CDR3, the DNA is TGTGCCAGCTCCCCGGGACAGGGTGGTCAGCCCCAGCATTTT. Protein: CASSPGQGGQPQHF.

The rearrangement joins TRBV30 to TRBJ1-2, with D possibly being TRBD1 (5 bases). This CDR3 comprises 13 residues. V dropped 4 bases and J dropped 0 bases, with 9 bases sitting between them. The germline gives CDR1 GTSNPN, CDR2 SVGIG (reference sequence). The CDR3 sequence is CAWIQGSNYGYTF. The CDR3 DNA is TGTGCCTGGATTCAGGGTTCTAACTATGGCTACACCTTC.

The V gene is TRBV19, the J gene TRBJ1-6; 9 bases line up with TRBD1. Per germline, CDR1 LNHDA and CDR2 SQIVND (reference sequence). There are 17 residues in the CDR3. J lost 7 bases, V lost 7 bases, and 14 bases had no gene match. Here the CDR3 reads CASTSGGTGMPNSPLHF. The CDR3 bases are TGTGCCAGTACCTCCGGCGGGACAGGGATGCCGAATTCACCCCTCCACTTT.